This record concerns one T cell receptor (beta chain) sequence. Likely unrecorded immune exposures existed in these nominally healthy donors. These data come from a study of cytomegalovirus exposure and HLA in healthy donors. The primer mix had 60 Vbeta and 13 Jbeta primers. Measured with immunoSEQ multiplex PCR; TCRdb has only the in-frame clones, and not every one. The sample lists under 150,000 clones; 70% to 85% were seen once. The sequencing input was PBMCs. This sequence originates from a boy aged 5-17 years in good health and CMV-seronegative.

This CDR3 is CASSQDQARGQTDTQYF. In DNA form, the CDR3 reads TGCGCCAGCAGCCAAGATCAAGCGAGGGGACAGACAGATACGCAGTATTTT. The genes are TRBV4-3 and TRBJ2-3; 7 bases are shared with TRBD1. The J segment lost 3 bases and the V segment lost 0 bases, leaving 9 bases of the junction unmatched. The germline V gene encodes CDR1 LGHNA and CDR2 YSLEER. CDR3 size: 17 residues.